This TCR beta chain stems from a study of blood T cell repertoires in COVID-19. Overall study context: Sources were T cells, B-cell-depleted T cells, or PBMCs; the material itself was cDNA or gDNA.

Original data processing: Amplification from reference gene primers served as the basis for estimated nucleated cell counts. Here immunoSEQ multiplex PCR was the method, and the copy in TCRdb shows in-frame clones only, minus some. The V and J calls and the clone size are those of that table, but D and trimming were determined from the DNA. The sample lists roughly 240,000 clones, about 87% occurring once. V was clipped by 0 bases and J by 4 bases, with 10 bases between them. The CDR3 consists of 15 residues. The germline CDR1 and CDR2 sequences are SGHTA and FQGNSA. This study enrolled people aged about 18 to 100 from 20 to 25 US geographic areas. Participants were placed into cohorts based on the clinical history they reported.

The chain combines TRBV7-2 with TRBJ1-5; D unresolved. This TCR derives from a woman in her thirties with acute COVID-19. The sample was PBMCs or T cells enriched from blood (not recorded which). CDR3 region: CASSLAGIRNQPQHF. CDR3 DNA sequence: TGTGCCAGCAGCTTAGCCGGGATTCGAAATCAGCCCCAGCATTTT.